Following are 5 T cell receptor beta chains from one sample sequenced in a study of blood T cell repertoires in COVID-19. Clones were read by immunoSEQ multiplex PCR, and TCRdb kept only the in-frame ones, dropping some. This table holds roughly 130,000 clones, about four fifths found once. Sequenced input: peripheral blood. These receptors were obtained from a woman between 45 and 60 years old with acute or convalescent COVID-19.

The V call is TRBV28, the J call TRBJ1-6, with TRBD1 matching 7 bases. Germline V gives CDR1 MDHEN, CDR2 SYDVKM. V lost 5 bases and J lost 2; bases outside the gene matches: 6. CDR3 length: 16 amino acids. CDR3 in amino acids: CASSPKGATYNSPLHF. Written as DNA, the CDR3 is TGTGCCAGCAGTCCAAAGGGGGCTACCTATAATTCACCCCTCCACTTT. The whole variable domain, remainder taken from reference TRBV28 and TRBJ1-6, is DVKVTQSSRYLVKRTGEKVFLECVQDMDHENMFWYRQDPGLGLRLIYFSYDVKMKEKGDIPEGYSVSREKKERFSLILESASTNQTSMYLCASSPKGATYNSPLHFGNGTRLTVT.

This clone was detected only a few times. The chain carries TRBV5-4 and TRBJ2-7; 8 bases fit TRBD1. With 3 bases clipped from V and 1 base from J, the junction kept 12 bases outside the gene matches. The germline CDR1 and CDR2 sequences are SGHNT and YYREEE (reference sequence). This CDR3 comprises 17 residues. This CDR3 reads CASSSGQGNGWSYEQYF. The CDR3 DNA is TGTGCCAGCAGCTCAGGACAGGGCAACGGGTGGTCCTACGAGCAGTACTTC. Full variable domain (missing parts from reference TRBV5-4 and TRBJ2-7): ETGVTQSPTHLIKTRGQQVTLRCSSQSGHNTVSWYQQALGQGPQFIFQYYREEENGRGNFPPRFSGLQFPNYSSELNVNALELDDSALYLCASSSGQGNGWSYEQYFGPGTRLTVT.

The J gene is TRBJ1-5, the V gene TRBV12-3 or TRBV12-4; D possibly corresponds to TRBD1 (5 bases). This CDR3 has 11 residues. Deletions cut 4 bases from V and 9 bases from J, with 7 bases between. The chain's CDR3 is CASSYRGPQHF. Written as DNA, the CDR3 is TGTGCCAGCAGTTATAGGGGGCCCCAGCATTTT.

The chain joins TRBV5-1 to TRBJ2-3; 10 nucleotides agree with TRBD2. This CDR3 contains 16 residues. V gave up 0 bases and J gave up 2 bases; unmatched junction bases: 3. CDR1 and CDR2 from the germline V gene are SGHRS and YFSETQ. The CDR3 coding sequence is TGCGCCAGCAGCTTGGCTAGCGGGGGATCCACAGATACGCAGTATTTT. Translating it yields CASSLASGGSTDTQYF. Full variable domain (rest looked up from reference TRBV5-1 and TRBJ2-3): KAGVTQTPRYLIKTRGQQVTLSCSPISGHRSVSWYQQTPGQGLQFLFEYFSETQRNKGNFPGRFSGRQFSNSRSEMNVSTLELGDSALYLCASSLASGGSTDTQYFGPGTRLTVL.

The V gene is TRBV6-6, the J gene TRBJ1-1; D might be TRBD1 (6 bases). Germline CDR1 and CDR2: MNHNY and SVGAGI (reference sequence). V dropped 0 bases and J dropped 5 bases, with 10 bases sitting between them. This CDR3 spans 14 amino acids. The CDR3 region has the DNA TGTGCCAGCAGTTACTCGTCGGACAGTACTGAAGCTTTCTTT. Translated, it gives CASSYSSDSTEAFF.